Sequencing of this T cell receptor (beta chain) was carried out in a study of blood T cell repertoires in COVID-19. V lost 7 bases and J lost 2; bases outside the gene matches: 5. Per the germline V gene, CDR1 is SNHLY and CDR2 is FYNNEI. The length of the CDR3 is 14 residues. Assay: immunoSEQ multiplex PCR; the TCRdb copy retains only in-frame clones and omits some. Of around 100,000 clones in the sample, roughly 83% were seen once. Sequencing input: peripheral blood. The clonotype was recovered from a woman between 65 and 79 years old with acute or convalescent COVID-19. The rearrangement joins TRBV2 to TRBJ2-3, with 8 positions matching TRBD2. The CDR3 DNA sequence: TGTGCCAGCAAAGCGGGGGCCCACACAGATACGCAGTATTTT. Amino acid sequence: CASKAGAHTDTQYF.